This T cell receptor beta chain was recovered during a study of metastatic and nonmetastatic thyroid tumors. Study summary: Both malignant and benign thyroid patients supplied peripheral blood and tumor or nodule tissue samples, across which the repertoires of these patients were then compared.

Germline lookup yields CDR1 MNHEY and CDR2 SVGAGI. V lost 1 base and J 7 bases, leaving 11 bases between the germline ends. The CDR3 loop spans 13 amino acids. No treatment had been given to any patient before thyroid surgery. Authors' processing steps: Construction of a distant-metastasis classifier for papillary thyroid cancer relied on CDR3 differences across clinicopathological groups. TCRdb reassembled clones from the PCR reads with MiXCR. The V and J calls come from TCRdb's annotation, not from the publication. The sample has more than 40,000 clones, about 24% seen once. The V gene is TRBV6-5, the J gene TRBJ2-7; D call uncertain. This TCR derives from a female donor with papillary thyroid cancer or a benign thyroid nodule (not recorded which). Some clones in this sample may be carry-over from other donors' samples. Sequencing was done on a sample of tumor tissue. Here the CDR3 DNA reads TGTGCCAGCAGTTACTACAGAGGTGGAGAGCAGTACTTC. Translating it yields CASSYYRGGEQYF.